Shown below are 23 T cell receptor beta chains from a single sample sequenced in a study of graft-versus-host responses after intestinal transplantation (dated by TCRdb to about 2021). The time point label, as the study defines it: cells obtained before transplantation from donor or recipient. These receptors' targets are unknown. The library came from the immunoSEQ multiplex PCR assay. TCRdb re-hosts the immuneACCESS table, in-frame sequences only. Its copies lack some clones; in the studies checked, an unresolved V gene accounts for under half of them, and the cause for the rest is not known. Within this sample are tens of thousands of clones, with around 91% of them counted one time only. The ten biggest clones cover 1.3% of the sample. This sample comprised unstimulated CD8+ T cells sorted from spleen or lymph node cells, obtained before intestinal transplant. Source of these receptors: a human donor who received an intestinal transplant.

Comments on this clone: In the same sample, other DNA sequences code for this CDR3. The gene calls are TRBV2 and TRBJ2-3, with TRBD2 matching over 7 bases. J was trimmed by 0 bases and V by 3 bases; bases with no gene match: 3. CDR3 size: 15 residues. Germline assignment: CDR1 SNHLY and CDR2 FYNNEI. CDR3: CASSDSGDSTDTQYF. The CDR3 region has the DNA TGTGCCAGCAGTGACAGCGGGGACAGCACAGATACGCAGTATTTT.

The J gene is TRBJ2-1, the V gene TRBV19, with 8 bases that match TRBD1. The CDR3 runs to 15 residues. Germline trimming cut 5 bases from V and 7 bases from J; bases unmatched to any gene: 10. Germline values: CDR1 LNHDA, CDR2 SQIVND (reference sequence). CDR3: CASSASGTGLNEQFF. The CDR3 DNA follows: TGTGCCAGTAGTGCCTCCGGGACAGGTCTAAATGAGCAGTTCTTC.

This clone was seen a few times. The genes are TRBV6-6 and TRBJ1-2, with D possibly matching TRBD1 (5 bases). The CDR3 consists of 11 residues. The V end was cut by 8 bases, the J end by 7 bases, with 11 bases between. The germline V gene has CDR1 MNHNY and CDR2 SVGAGI (reference sequence). CDR3 in DNA: TGTGCCAGCCCGGGGGGGTCTGGCTACACCTTC. Residues: CASPGGSGYTF.

This sequence joins TRBV5-6 and TRBJ2-7; TRBD1 might be the D (5 bases). CDR1 is SGHDT and CDR2 is YYEEEE in the germline V gene. This CDR3 comprises 13 residues. Trimming shortened V by 4 bases and J by 7 bases, and 15 bases separated the two germline ends. The DNA for the CDR3 is TGTGCCAGCAGCCAGGGATTTTCGCGGGAGCAGTACTTC. Its translation: CASSQGFSREQYF.

V is TRBV19 and J is TRBJ2-1; possible D gene TRBD1, 5 bases. CDR3 size: 14 residues. V dropped 5 bases and J dropped 2 bases, with 10 bases sitting between them. Germline-derived CDR1 and CDR2 are LNHDA and SQIVND (reference sequence). The CDR3 DNA follows: TGTGCCAGTAGTTTCACAGGAGCCTACAATGAGCAGTTCTTC. Protein product: CASSFTGAYNEQFF.

This clone was picked up a small number of times. The chain joins TRBV6-5 to TRBJ2-7, with TRBD2 matching 10 bases. The trim removed 2 bases at V and 4 bases at J, leaving 5 bases unmatched. From germline, CDR1 is MNHEY and CDR2 SVGAGI. This CDR3 contains 15 residues. CDR3 loop: CASSYLLAGEYEQYF. The CDR3 DNA reads as TGTGCCAGCAGTTACCTTCTAGCGGGGGAATACGAGCAGTACTTC.

The rearrangement links TRBV11-2 to TRBJ2-7; D possibly corresponds to TRBD1 (5 bases). V was trimmed by 6 bases and J by 0 bases, leaving 9 bases between them. The germline gives CDR1 SGHAT, CDR2 FQNNGV. The CDR3 has 13 amino acids. The CDR3 sequence is CASSWGLSYEQYF. DNA for the CDR3: TGTGCCAGCAGTTGGGGCCTCTCCTACGAGCAGTACTTC.

The chain links TRBV4-1 to TRBJ2-1, with 10 bases lining up with TRBD2. Germline V CDR1 and CDR2: MGHRA, YSYEKL. V gave up 0 bases and J gave up 9 bases; unmatched junction bases: 8. The CDR3 is made up of 16 amino acids. Here the CDR3 reads CASSQDLAGGWGEQFF. DNA of the CDR3: TGCGCCAGCAGCCAAGATTTAGCGGGGGGCTGGGGTGAGCAGTTCTTC.

The chain is built from TRBV11-2 and TRBJ1-1; D not resolved. The CDR3 extends over 13 amino acids. Germline CDR1 is SGHAT and CDR2 is FQNNGV. V was shortened by 1 base and J by 1 base, with 4 bases between the two germline ends. DNA for the CDR3: TGTGCCAGCAGCTTAGTAGCGAACACTGAAGCTTTCTTT. Its protein is CASSLVANTEAFF.

This chain links TRBV7-9 with TRBJ2-7; D is uncertain. Per the germline V gene, CDR1 is SEHNR and CDR2 is FQNEAQ (reference sequence). This CDR3 is 16 amino acids long. Trimming cost V 2 bases and J 7 bases, with 21 bases left between them. CDR3 nucleotide sequence: TGTGCCAGCAGCTTACACGTCCGGGTTACGAGATGGGAGCAGTACTTC. Residues: CASSLHVRVTRWEQYF. Based on the CDR3 plus reference TRBV7-9 and TRBJ2-7, the full variable domain is DTGVSQNPRHKITKRGQNVTFRCDPISEHNRLYWYRQTLGQGPEFLTYFQNEAQLEKSRLLSDRFSAERPKGSFSTLEIQRTEQGDSAMYLCASSLHVRVTRWEQYFGPGTRLTVT.

A remark on this clone: The junction departs from germline at one end; a sequencing error may be responsible. The rearrangement uses TRBV7-7 and TRBJ2-7, with a tentative D call TRBD1 (6 bases). Germline V gene lookup returns CDR1 SSHAT and CDR2 FNYEAQ (reference sequence). The CDR3 extends over 13 amino acids. CDR3 in amino acids: CASSLGGGAEQYF. CDR3 sequence (DNA): TGTGCTAGCAGCTTAGGGGGTGGGGCCGAGCAGTACTTC.

This clone is a singleton in its sample. The V and J genes are TRBV7-2 and TRBJ2-3; 7 bases line up with TRBD2. CDR1 is SGHTA and CDR2 is FQGNSA in the germline V gene. J lost 0 bases, V lost 1 base, and 7 bases had no gene match. The CDR3 has 17 residues. Here the CDR3 DNA reads TGTGCCAGCAGCTTAGGGCTCGCTAGCGGCAGCACAGATACGCAGTATTTT. It yields the protein CASSLGLASGSTDTQYF.

The chain couples TRBV13 to TRBJ2-1; 10 bases line up with TRBD2. CDR3 length: 15 amino acids. V lost 1 base, J lost 5 bases, and 2 bases stayed unmatched. Germline lookup yields CDR1 PRHDT and CDR2 FYEKMQ (reference sequence). The CDR3 sequence is CASSLVLAGDNEQFF. In nucleotides, the CDR3 is TGTGCCAGCAGCTTAGTTCTAGCGGGGGACAATGAGCAGTTCTTC.

The chain links TRBV6-5 to TRBJ2-1, with 10 bases fitting TRBD2. The CDR3 loop spans 16 amino acids. The V gene's germline CDR1 is MNHEY and CDR2 SVGAGI. The junction had 9 bases not matched to a gene; V was cut back by 4 bases and J by 6 bases. The chain's CDR3 is CASSSDSSGGLNEQFF. In DNA, the CDR3 is TGTGCCAGCAGTTCGGATAGTAGCGGGGGGCTCAATGAGCAGTTCTTC.

V usage is TRBV7-2 and J usage is TRBJ2-5; D is perhaps TRBD1 (5 bases). CDR1 is SGHTA and CDR2 is FQGNSA in the germline V gene. This CDR3 comprises 13 residues. V gave up 3 bases and J gave up 4 bases, with 9 bases separating them. Here the CDR3 DNA reads TGTGCCAGCAGCTTTCTGGGGCCAGAGACCCAGTACTTC. Its translation is CASSFLGPETQYF.

This clone has more than one count but fewer than ten. The chain is built from TRBV5-1 and TRBJ1-2, with a weak D call TRBD1 (5 bases). From germline, CDR1 is SGHRS and CDR2 YFSETQ. Trimming took 0 bases from V and 6 from J, leaving 9 bases between them. There are 13 residues in the CDR3. Here the CDR3 DNA reads TGCGCCAGCAGCTTGGGGGGGGTGGATGGCTACACCTTC. The encoded protein is CASSLGGVDGYTF.

This clone was counted between two and nine times. V usage is TRBV7-9 and J usage is TRBJ2-7; D gene unclear. The CDR3 has 14 residues. In germline, CDR1 is SEHNR, CDR2 FQNEAQ (reference sequence). V lost 5 bases and J lost 6, with 17 bases in between. As DNA, the CDR3 is TGTGCCAGCAGCCCCAGCAGGATACCCCTCGAGCAGTACTTC. Protein sequence: CASSPSRIPLEQYF.

This chain uses TRBV2 with TRBJ1-2, with a tentative D call TRBD1 (5 bases). The CDR3 extends over 17 amino acids. From germline, CDR1 is SNHLY and CDR2 FYNNEI. Trimming removed 4 bases from V and 8 bases from J, with 26 bases in between. The CDR3 protein is CASSVSLFGGTPGGYTF. The CDR3, as DNA: TGTGCCAGCAGTGTTAGTCTGTTCGGGGGGACCCCGGGAGGCTACACCTTC.

The chain recombines TRBV27 with TRBJ2-3; 8 positions match TRBD1. CDR3 length: 14 residues. The trim removed 10 bases at V and 4 bases at J, leaving 10 bases unmatched. Germline-derived CDR1 and CDR2 are MNHEY and SMNVEV (reference sequence). The CDR3 reads CATSGTGGADTQYF. CDR3 DNA sequence: TGTGCCACCTCCGGGACAGGTGGCGCAGATACGCAGTATTTT.

V usage is TRBV13 and J usage is TRBJ1-3; D might be TRBD1 (5 bases). Germline CDR1 is PRHDT and CDR2 is FYEKMQ (reference sequence). With 11 bases removed from V and 0 bases from J, the gap between germline ends came to 20 bases. There are 16 residues in the CDR3. In DNA, the CDR3 is TGTGCCTCCGGGGGTCGTGGAAGCGCCTCTGGAAACACCATATATTTT. Translated, it gives CASGGRGSASGNTIYF.

This rearrangement joins TRBV6-1 to TRBJ2-7, with D maybe TRBD1 (6 bases). Germline V gene sequence: CDR1 MNHNS, CDR2 SASEGT. The germline V and J ends were trimmed by 2 bases and 5 bases, with 13 bases remaining between them. This CDR3 contains 14 residues. The CDR3 sequence: CASSEYRVVDEQYF. In DNA form, the CDR3 reads TGTGCCAGCAGTGAATACAGGGTGGTTGACGAGCAGTACTTC.

The V call is TRBV9, the J call TRBJ2-1; D not certain. Trimming removed 0 bases at V and 5 bases at J, with 6 bases between. This CDR3 has 13 residues. Germline CDR1 SGDLS, CDR2 YYNGEE. The CDR3 region has the DNA TGTGCCAGCAGCGTAGGGCTGCACAATGAGCAGTTCTTC. Amino acid sequence: CASSVGLHNEQFF.

CDR3 bases: TGTGCCAGCACCCACACCGCCGGGGAGCTGTTTTTT. Its protein is CASTHTAGELFF. The rearrangement joins TRBV7-6 to TRBJ2-2; D unclear. The germline V gene encodes CDR1 SGHVS and CDR2 FNYEAQ. The CDR3 runs to 12 residues. V was pared by 7 bases and J by 6 bases, with 9 bases between.